The 27 T cell receptor beta chains presented below share a single source sample, sequenced in a study of Graves' ophthalmopathy and Graves' hyperthyroidism. Amplification of the TCR beta CDR3 regions used RNA transcripts (as template). HTBI primers were used in a first-round RT-PCR, which preceded a second-round multiplex PCR. TCRdb re-derived calls from the multiplex PCR reads in MiXCR, one entry per CDR3 protein. This sample has some 390,000 distinct CDR3 sequences, with approximately 20% found just once. The specimen sequenced was peripheral blood. Receptors originate from a young woman with Graves' ophthalmopathy.

This clonotype was picked up many times. This chain links TRBV4-1 with TRBJ1-2, with D unresolved. The germline CDR1 and CDR2 sequences are MGHRA and YSYEKL. The CDR3 spans 14 residues. V dropped 1 base and J dropped 5 bases, with 11 bases sitting between them. The CDR3 reads CASSQAPAPYGYTF. The CDR3 nucleotides are TGCGCCAGCAGCCAAGCCCCAGCTCCTTATGGCTACACCTTC.

This clonotype was picked up many times. As DNA, the CDR3 is TGTGCCAGCAGTCCCACACTAAACAGGGGGCTGACCGGGGAGCTGTTTTTT. It yields the protein CASSPTLNRGLTGELFF. The chain couples TRBV11-1 to TRBJ2-2; 9 positions agree with TRBD1. This CDR3 has 17 residues. Trimming at V came to 6 bases and at J to 5 bases, leaving 13 bases not matched to a gene. Germline V gene lookup returns CDR1 SGHAT and CDR2 FQDESV (reference sequence).

The chain is built from TRBV28 and TRBJ2-7, with D possibly being TRBD1 or TRBD2 (6 bases each). V dropped 5 bases and J dropped 5 bases, with 16 bases sitting between them. The CDR3 has 14 residues. Germline V gene lookup returns CDR1 MDHEN and CDR2 SYDVKM. As DNA, the CDR3 is TGTGCCAGCAGTCTGCGCGGGACAAGGGACGAGCAGTACTTC. The encoded protein is CASSLRGTRDEQYF.

This clonotype appeared many times. The V and J genes are TRBV3-1 and TRBJ2-7, with a weak D call TRBD1 (5 bases). With 3 bases removed from V and 3 bases from J, the gap between germline ends came to 12 bases. Germline V gene lookup returns CDR1 LGHDT and CDR2 YNNKEL (reference sequence). The CDR3 has 14 residues. The CDR3 DNA reads as TGTGCCAGCAGCCAGGGAAAAAGGGGCTACGAGCAGTACTTC. Its translation: CASSQGKRGYEQYF.

This clonotype occurred many times. The chain carries TRBV27 and TRBJ1-3; D unclear. The V end lost 7 bases, the J end lost 2 bases, and 15 bases lay between the germline ends. CDR3 length: 15 amino acids. Germline CDR1 and CDR2: MNHEY and SMNVEV (reference sequence). The CDR3 region has the DNA TGTGCCAGCACCGCCACCGCGTTCGCTGGAAACACCATATATTTT. This translates into CASTATAFAGNTIYF.

This clonotype was detected ten times or more. The chain employs TRBV7-3 and TRBJ1-2; TRBD1 matches 10 bases. Germline CDR1 reads SGHTA; CDR2 reads FQGTGA. This CDR3 spans 14 amino acids. The trim removed 6 bases at V and 7 bases at J, leaving 8 bases unmatched. CDR3 sequence reads: CASSLGQGYGGYTF. The CDR3 coding sequence is TGTGCCAGCAGTCTGGGACAGGGGTACGGTGGCTACACCTTC.

This clonotype was seen repeatedly, ten times or more. This rearrangement joins TRBV5-1 to TRBJ2-5; 8 nucleotides line up with TRBD2. With 1 base clipped from V and 2 bases from J, the junction kept 1 base outside the gene matches. This CDR3 comprises 14 residues. Germline V CDR1 and CDR2: SGHRS, YFSETQ. The CDR3 coding sequence is TGCGCCAGCAGCTTGACTAGCGGTCAAGAGACCCAGTACTTC. As protein: CASSLTSGQETQYF.

This clonotype has at least ten counts. The chain carries TRBV6-1 and TRBJ2-5; a weak D match, TRBD2 (5 bases). CDR1 is MNHNS, CDR2 SASEGT, per germline. The length of the CDR3 is 16 residues. The V end was cut by 5 bases, the J end by 4 bases, with 20 bases between. The CDR3, as DNA: TGTGCCAGCAGTAGTGAGAGGGCGCGATCAGGAGAGACCCAGTACTTC. Its translation: CASSSERARSGETQYF.

In this sample, this clonotype turned up many times. The gene calls are TRBV10-2 and TRBJ2-7; 10 nucleotides line up with TRBD2. The CDR3 consists of 15 residues. Trimming cost V 10 bases and J 2 bases; bases outside gene matches: 11. CDR1 and CDR2 from the germline V gene are WSHSY and SAAADI. In DNA form, the CDR3 reads TGCGCCACTGGTATCGGAGCGGGAGGGGCCTACGAGCAGTACTTC. This translates into CATGIGAGGAYEQYF.

This clonotype was observed at least ten times. The gene calls are TRBV2 and TRBJ1-2; D might be TRBD1 (5 bases). Trimming took off 6 bases at V and 7 bases at J, with 15 bases between the two ends. Germline V gene lookup returns CDR1 SNHLY and CDR2 FYNNEI. The CDR3 covers 13 residues. The CDR3 coding sequence is TGTGCCAGCAGACGGGGTGGGACGGGTGGCTACACCTTC. It translates to CASRRGGTGGYTF. Complete variable domain (other parts from reference TRBV2 and TRBJ1-2): EPEVTQTPSHQVTQMGQEVILRCVPISNHLYFYWYRQILGQKVEFLVSFYNNEISEKSEIFDDQFSVERPDGSNFTLKIRSTKLEDSAMYFCASRRGGTGGYTFGSGTRLTVV.

This clonotype was recorded many times. V usage is TRBV28 and J usage is TRBJ1-1; D may be TRBD1 (5 bases). CDR1 is MDHEN and CDR2 is SYDVKM in the germline V gene. The CDR3 is 15 residues long. Trimming removed 7 bases from V and 6 bases from J, with 21 bases in between. This CDR3 is CASKRTRSFRPEAFF. CDR3 nucleotides: TGTGCCAGCAAGCGGACAAGAAGCTTCAGACCTGAAGCTTTCTTT. The full variable domain, in which reference TRBV28 and TRBJ1-1 provide the parts outside the CDR3, is DVKVTQSSRYLVKRTGEKVFLECVQDMDHENMFWYRQDPGLGLRLIYFSYDVKMKEKGDIPEGYSVSREKKERFSLILESASTNQTSMYLCASKRTRSFRPEAFFGQGTRLTVV.

Ten or more counts support this clonotype. V and J are TRBV20-1 and TRBJ1-2, with 7 bases lining up with TRBD1. The germline gives CDR1 DFQATT, CDR2 SNEGSKA (reference sequence). The CDR3 runs to 17 residues. V trimming: 0 bases; J trimming: 4 bases; junction bases outside the gene matches: 14. The CDR3, as DNA: TGCAGTGCTAGAGAAGGGGGTTTTCAGGGGGGGCTCTATGGCTACACCTTC. Its translation is CSAREGGFQGGLYGYTF.

As regards this clonotype: Compared with germline, one end of the junction differs, possibly owing to a read error. This chain connects TRBV6-2 or TRBV6-3 to TRBJ2-7, with D unresolved. CDR1 and CDR2 (germline): MNHEY, SVGEGT. CDR3 length: 10 residues. The CDR3 here is CATASFEQYF. CDR3 sequence (DNA): TGTGCCACCGCGTCCTTCGAGCAGTACTTC.

This clonotype was seen repeatedly, ten times or more. V is TRBV27 and J is TRBJ1-6; maybe TRBD1 (6 bases). Trimming left V 5 bases short and J 5 bases short, with 10 bases between. The CDR3 spans 14 residues. Germline-derived CDR1 and CDR2 are MNHEY and SMNVEV (reference sequence). CDR3 sequence reads: CASSNRANNSPLHF. In DNA form, the CDR3 reads TGTGCCAGCAGTAACAGGGCTAATAATTCACCCCTCCACTTT.

This chain uses TRBV28 with TRBJ1-1, with unresolved D. Trimming stripped 1 base from V and 6 bases from J, with 6 bases between. In germline, CDR1 is MDHEN, CDR2 SYDVKM. This CDR3 region has 12 residues. The CDR3 DNA sequence: TGTGCCAGCAGTTTATTCGGGGCTGAAGCTTTCTTT. It yields the protein CASSLFGAEAFF.

This clonotype was picked up many times. A much larger clone lies one base from this, so it may be a read error. This chain uses TRBV6-2 or TRBV6-3 with TRBJ1-5, with TRBD1 matching 10 bases. The junction had 3 bases not matched to a gene; V was cut back by 2 bases and J by 5 bases. The length of the CDR3 is 15 residues. The germline V gene has CDR1 MNHEY and CDR2 SVGEGT. This CDR3 is CASSYLTGGDQPQHF. CDR3 in DNA: TGTGCCAGCAGTTACCTGACAGGGGGCGATCAGCCCCAGCATTTT.

This clonotype has ten or more counts. The chain recombines TRBV4-3 with TRBJ1-1; D gene ambiguous. The V and J ends lost 1 base and 7 bases respectively, with 7 bases between them. Germline V gives CDR1 LGHNA, CDR2 YSLEER. The CDR3 contains 12 residues. CDR3 in DNA: TGCGCCAGCAGCCAAGTCGGGAATGAAGCTTTCTTT. Amino acid sequence: CASSQVGNEAFF.

This chain links TRBV12-3 or TRBV12-4 with TRBJ1-6; 8 positions agree with TRBD1. The J segment lost 9 bases and the V segment lost 4 bases, leaving 5 bases of the junction unmatched. This CDR3 has 14 residues. The CDR3 bases are TGTGCCAGCAGTTCTGACAGGGGCGGTTCACCCCTCCACTTT. Translating gives CASSSDRGGSPLHF.

This clonotype was recorded at least ten times. The V gene is TRBV28, the J gene TRBJ2-7, with TRBD1 matching 7 bases. Germline V gene lookup returns CDR1 MDHEN and CDR2 SYDVKM. This CDR3 has 14 amino acids. V shed 3 bases and J 5 bases; nucleotides not matched to a gene: 7. The CDR3 sequence: CASSFATGLNEQYF. The CDR3 DNA reads as TGTGCCAGCAGTTTCGCGACAGGGCTCAACGAGCAGTACTTC.

Many counts were recorded for this clonotype. The chain uses TRBV7-2 and TRBJ2-7, with TRBD1 identical over 10 bases. The CDR3 extends over 15 amino acids. The germline CDR1 and CDR2 sequences are SGHTA and FQGNSA. Germline trimming cut 3 bases from V and 1 base from J; bases unmatched to any gene: 3. For the CDR3, the DNA is TGTGCCAGCAGCTTTTCGGACAGGGGGTCCTACGAGCAGTACTTC. It codes for CASSFSDRGSYEQYF.

The chain couples TRBV6-5 to TRBJ2-7; D not certain. Per the germline V gene, CDR1 is MNHEY and CDR2 is SVGAGI. This CDR3 spans 13 amino acids. Trimming removed 0 bases from V and 5 bases from J, with 8 bases in between. CDR3 in amino acids: CASSYSKGHEQYF. CDR3 DNA: TGTGCCAGCAGTTACTCGAAGGGCCACGAGCAGTACTTC.

This clonotype was counted a few times. The rearrangement links TRBV5-1 to TRBJ2-7; D unresolved. CDR3 size: 14 residues. Trimming stripped 2 bases from V and 3 bases from J, with 12 bases between. The germline gives CDR1 SGHRS, CDR2 YFSETQ. The CDR3 reads CASSFDQPNYEQYF. CDR3 in DNA: TGCGCCAGCAGCTTCGACCAACCTAACTACGAGCAGTACTTC.

The CDR3, as DNA: TGTGCCACCAGTGTTAGCCCGGGGGAGACCCAGTACTTC. This codes for CATSVSPGETQYF. The rearrangement joins TRBV24-1 to TRBJ2-5; tentatively, D is TRBD2 (5 bases). The germline V gene has CDR1 KGHDR and CDR2 SFDVKD. V shed 5 bases and J shed 5 bases, with 11 bases lying between them. CDR3 size: 13 residues.

This clonotype was seen at least ten times. V gene TRBV4-2 combines with J gene TRBJ1-1; TRBD1 matches at 9 bases. V was clipped by 2 bases and J by 0 bases; unmatched bases: 16. Germline V gene data show CDR1 as LGHNA and CDR2 as YNFKEQ. The CDR3 consists of 20 residues. The CDR3 sequence: CASSQPSGTGNLPLNTEAFF. In nucleotides, the CDR3 is TGTGCCAGCAGCCAACCTTCCGGGACAGGGAATCTCCCGTTGAACACTGAAGCTTTCTTT.

The chain uses TRBV3-1 and TRBJ2-7; D is uncertain. V dropped 0 bases and J dropped 2 bases, with 11 bases sitting between them. From germline, CDR1 is LGHDT and CDR2 YNNKEL (reference sequence). This CDR3 is 15 amino acids long. The CDR3 region is CASSQDFQYPYEQYF. The CDR3, as DNA: TGTGCCAGCAGCCAAGACTTTCAGTATCCCTACGAGCAGTACTTC.

There are many counts of this clonotype. This rearrangement joins TRBV6-1 to TRBJ2-2, with unresolved D. The CDR3 is made up of 11 amino acids. Germline CDR1 is MNHNS and CDR2 is SASEGT. V gave up 10 bases and J gave up 5 bases, with 8 bases separating them. CDR3 coding DNA: TGTGCCACTACGCAGACCGGGGAGCTGTTTTTT. This codes for CATTQTGELFF.

This clonotype came up many times. The chain carries TRBV19 and TRBJ1-1; no reliable D call. Trimming left V 6 bases short and J 3 bases short, with 14 bases between. The CDR3 runs to 14 residues. Germline loops: CDR1 LNHDA, CDR2 SQIVND (reference sequence). As DNA, the CDR3 is TGTGCCAGTAGGCACCCCGCGGAGTACACTGAAGCTTTCTTT. Translation gives CASRHPAEYTEAFF.